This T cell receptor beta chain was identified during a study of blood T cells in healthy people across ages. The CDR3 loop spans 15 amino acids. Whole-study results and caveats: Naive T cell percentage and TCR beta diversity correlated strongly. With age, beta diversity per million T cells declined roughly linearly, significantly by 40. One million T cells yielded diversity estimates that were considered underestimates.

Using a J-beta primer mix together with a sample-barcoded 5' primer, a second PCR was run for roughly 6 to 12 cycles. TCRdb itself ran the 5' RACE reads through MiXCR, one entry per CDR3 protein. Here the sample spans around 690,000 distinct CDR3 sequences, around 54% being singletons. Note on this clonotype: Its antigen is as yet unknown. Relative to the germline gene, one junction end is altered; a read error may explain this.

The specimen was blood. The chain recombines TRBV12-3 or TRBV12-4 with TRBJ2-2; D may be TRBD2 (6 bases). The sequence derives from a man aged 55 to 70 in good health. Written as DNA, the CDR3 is TGTGCCAGCAGCTTAGGCTGTGGAGGGTCCGGGGAGCTGTTTTTT. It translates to CASSLGCGGSGELFF.